One sample yielded the 18 T cell receptor beta chains listed below, sequenced in a study of neurological immune-mediated disorders. One entry per CDR3 protein, called by TCRdb with MiXCR from the 5' RACE reads. The repertoire holds about 62,000 distinct CDR3 sequences, around 4.8% seen once, with less than 4% in the top ten. The sample was PBMCs. These TCRs come from a woman in her 50s with multiple sclerosis.

This clonotype has ten or more counts. The chain's CDR3 is CASSLDPASSGNTIYF. Written as DNA, the CDR3 is TGCGCCAGCAGCTTGGACCCCGCCAGCTCTGGAAACACCATATATTTT. The rearrangement links TRBV5-1 to TRBJ1-3; D not resolved. This CDR3 is 16 amino acids long. The V gene's germline CDR1 is SGHRS and CDR2 YFSETQ. Trimming left V 0 bases short and J 0 bases short, with 10 bases between. Full variable domain (outside the CDR3, taken from reference TRBV5-1 and TRBJ1-3): KAGVTQTPRYLIKTRGQQVTLSCSPISGHRSVSWYQQTPGQGLQFLFEYFSETQRNKGNFPGRFSGRQFSNSRSEMNVSTLELGDSALYLCASSLDPASSGNTIYFGEGSWLTVV.

This clonotype was found many times. V gene TRBV4-1 combines with J gene TRBJ2-7; 7 positions agree with TRBD1. The length of the CDR3 is 15 residues. V lost 4 bases and J lost 3; bases outside the gene matches: 9. Germline values: CDR1 MGHRA, CDR2 YSYEKL. DNA of the CDR3: TGCGCCAGCAGCCCCGCCGACAGGGTATTCTACGAGCAGTACTTC. Its translation: CASSPADRVFYEQYF.

The table lists this clonotype with many counts. The rearrangement uses TRBV4-1 and TRBJ1-3; no clear D gene. Germline assignment: CDR1 MGHRA and CDR2 YSYEKL. This CDR3 comprises 15 residues. Trimming removed 0 bases from V and 0 bases from J, with 6 bases in between. The CDR3 DNA reads TGCGCCAGCAGCCAAGAACGGAGCTCTGGAAACACCATATATTTT. Translation gives CASSQERSSGNTIYF.

This clonotype was seen repeatedly, ten times or more. The chain uses TRBV7-2 and TRBJ1-1, with a tentative D call TRBD1 (5 bases). There are 15 residues in the CDR3. Trimming removed 0 bases at V and 1 base at J, with 9 bases between. Germline V gene lookup returns CDR1 SGHTA and CDR2 FQGNSA. The CDR3, as DNA: TGTGCCAGCAGCTTAGCGGGACCGAAGAACACTGAAGCTTTCTTT. Protein product: CASSLAGPKNTEAFF.

The table lists this clonotype with many counts. The chain is built from TRBV7-2 and TRBJ2-2; 7 bases align to TRBD1. With 5 bases clipped from V and 7 bases from J, the junction kept 10 bases outside the gene matches. The CDR3 totals 15 residues. Germline V lookup: CDR1 SGHTA, CDR2 FQGNSA. The CDR3 region is CASSTTTGSVGELFF. The CDR3 DNA reads TGTGCCAGCAGCACAACGACAGGGTCGGTCGGGGAGCTGTTTTTT.

This clonotype was seen more than once but under ten times. This chain joins TRBV5-1 and TRBJ2-3, with 9 nucleotides matching TRBD2. Germline lookup yields CDR1 SGHRS and CDR2 YFSETQ. V shed 1 base, J shed 4 bases, and the junction held 13 bases outside the gene matches. This CDR3 is built from 18 residues. The chain's CDR3 is CASSLLELAAGGADTQYF. CDR3 in DNA: TGCGCCAGCAGCTTGCTTGAGTTGGCAGCGGGGGGCGCAGATACGCAGTATTTT.

This clonotype was seen at least ten times. The genes are TRBV20-1 and TRBJ2-3; 8 nucleotides line up with TRBD1. From germline, CDR1 is DFQATT and CDR2 SNEGSKA (reference sequence). This CDR3 is 14 amino acids long. Trimming took 4 bases from V and 4 from J; bases not matched to a gene: 7. CDR3 loop: CSATTGGWADTQYF. The CDR3 nucleotides read TGCAGTGCTACTACAGGGGGATGGGCAGATACGCAGTATTTT.

At least ten counts were recorded for this clonotype. The V call is TRBV29-1, the J call TRBJ2-3, with D possibly being TRBD2 (5 bases). The CDR3 sequence is 15 residues long. CDR1 is SQVTM, CDR2 ANQGSEA, per germline. Trimming took off 1 base at V and 1 base at J, with 12 bases between the two ends. The chain's CDR3 is CSVEGLAIGTDTQYF. CDR3 coding DNA: TGCAGCGTTGAAGGCTTAGCGATCGGCACAGATACGCAGTATTTT.

In its sample, this clonotype was seen many times. This rearrangement joins TRBV6-6 to TRBJ2-5; D is uncertain. This CDR3 has 11 amino acids. Germline lookup yields CDR1 MNHNY and CDR2 SVGAGI (reference sequence). Trimming removed 4 bases at V and 4 bases at J, with 4 bases between. CDR3 amino acids: CASSSAETQYF. Here the CDR3 DNA reads TGTGCCAGCAGTTCGGCAGAGACCCAGTACTTC.

Ten or more counts support this clonotype. V and J are TRBV29-1 and TRBJ2-5; D uncertain. The V end lost 0 bases, the J end lost 5 bases, and 7 bases lay between the germline ends. The CDR3 consists of 12 residues. CDR1 SQVTM and CDR2 ANQGSEA come from the germline V gene. This chain's CDR3 is CSVEDFRETQYF. CDR3 in DNA: TGCAGCGTTGAAGATTTTCGGGAGACCCAGTACTTC.

This clonotype showed up many times. The germline gene is not matched at one end of the junction; a read error may be the cause. CDR3 coding DNA: TGCGCCAGCAGCTTGGACAGGGGTAATTCACCCCTCAACTTT. It translates to CASSLDRGNSPLNF. The chain carries TRBV5-1 and TRBJ1-6, with 7 bases aligning to TRBD1. The CDR3 spans 14 residues. In germline, CDR1 is SGHRS, CDR2 YFSETQ.

Many counts were recorded for this clonotype. The chain combines TRBV6-2 or TRBV6-3 with TRBJ2-7; D is possibly TRBD1 (8 bases). V gave up 5 bases and J gave up 6 bases, with 17 bases separating them. The CDR3 contains 14 residues. From germline, CDR1 is MNHEY and CDR2 SVGEGT. The CDR3 spells CASSPQTGEGEQYV. The CDR3 DNA is TGTGCCAGCAGTCCCCAGACAGGGGAGGGCGAGCAGTACGTC.

This clonotype was recorded at least ten times. J is TRBJ2-2 and V is TRBV5-6; D remains ambiguous. CDR1 and CDR2 (germline): SGHDT, YYEEEE. This CDR3 has 13 residues. Deletions cut 10 bases from V and 3 bases from J, with 13 bases between. CDR3 sequence reads: CACGSRYTGELFF. The CDR3 DNA reads TGTGCCTGTGGGTCCAGGTACACCGGGGAGCTGTTTTTT.

This clonotype showed up many times. V usage is TRBV2 and J usage is TRBJ2-7; no clear D gene. The germline V and J ends were trimmed by 3 bases and 2 bases, with 11 bases remaining between them. This CDR3 contains 14 residues. Germline V lookup: CDR1 SNHLY, CDR2 FYNNEI. DNA of the CDR3: TGTGCCAGCAGTGACCCCGCTACTACCTACGAGCAGTACTTC. It specifies CASSDPATTYEQYF.

This clonotype was observed at least ten times. Its ends do not fully match the called genes, so a read error is possible. The chain recombines TRBV20-1 with TRBJ1-5; no reliable D call. CDR1 is DFQATT and CDR2 is SNEGSKA in the germline V gene (reference sequence). This CDR3 is 12 amino acids long. Here the CDR3 DNA reads TGCAGTGCTAGAACCGTCGGTGGCCCCCAGAATTTT. It specifies CSARTVGGPQNF.

The CDR3 is CASSWTSPGQGFSGANVLTF. CDR3 in DNA: TGTGCCAGCAGTTGGACCTCCCCGGGACAGGGATTCTCTGGGGCCAACGTCCTGACTTTC. The chain couples TRBV6-2 or TRBV6-3 to TRBJ2-6, with 9 bases that match TRBD1. CDR1 is MNHEY, CDR2 SVGEGT, per germline. The CDR3 is 20 residues long. With 4 bases clipped from V and 0 bases from J, the junction kept 13 bases outside the gene matches.

This clonotype occurred many times. The CDR3 region is CASSLLVRGDEQFF. In nucleotides, the CDR3 is TGTGCCAGCAGCTTACTAGTTCGCGGGGATGAGCAGTTCTTC. This chain joins TRBV11-2 and TRBJ2-1; the D gene is possibly TRBD2 (6 bases). Germline V gene lookup returns CDR1 SGHAT and CDR2 FQNNGV. The CDR3 is 14 residues long. Between the trimmed V and J ends, which lost 2 bases and 8 bases, there was a span of 13 bases.

In its sample, this clonotype was seen many times. J is TRBJ2-2 and V is TRBV28; D possibly corresponds to TRBD2 (6 bases). V lost 6 bases and J 4 bases, leaving 18 bases between the germline ends. The CDR3 extends over 16 amino acids. Germline lookup yields CDR1 MDHEN and CDR2 SYDVKM. The CDR3: CASRTPKGGSTGELFF. CDR3 DNA sequence: TGTGCCAGCAGGACCCCGAAGGGAGGAAGCACCGGGGAGCTGTTTTTT.